These 25 T cell receptor beta chains originate from one sample sequenced in a study of blood T cell repertoires in COVID-19 (dated by TCRdb to 2020 to 2021). Library preparation used the immunoSEQ multiplex PCR assay. As stored in TCRdb, this immuneACCESS dataset retains in-frame rearrangements with V and J assigned. A fraction of the clones does not appear; measured against another copy, unresolved V genes explain less than half of the discrepancy, and the remainder lacks a known reason. Counted in this sample were about 260,000 clones; over 70% of them appeared once. The ten largest clonotypes hold about 1.6% of the sample. The sequenced material came from peripheral blood. The receptors derive from a middle-aged woman who had recovered from COVID-19.

The rearrangement uses TRBV5-4 and TRBJ2-5; D is unresolved. Trimming pared 4 bases from V and 11 bases from J, leaving 12 bases between. The CDR3 length is 11 residues. Germline V lookup: CDR1 SGHNT, CDR2 YYREEE (reference sequence). In DNA, the CDR3 is TGTGCCAGCAGCCAAGGTGGGCTGCAGTACTTC. Residues: CASSQGGLQYF. The full variable domain, its missing parts supplied by reference TRBV5-4 and TRBJ2-5, is ETGVTQSPTHLIKTRGQQVTLRCSSQSGHNTVSWYQQALGQGPQFIFQYYREEENGRGNFPPRFSGLQFPNYSSELNVNALELDDSALYLCASSQGGLQYFGPGTRLLVL.

The chain has TRBV5-1 and TRBJ1-1, with TRBD1 matching 7 bases. The CDR3 length is 15 residues. Trimming cost V 4 bases and J 4 bases; bases outside gene matches: 10. The V gene's germline CDR1 is SGHRS and CDR2 YFSETQ. The DNA for the CDR3 is TGCGCCAGCAGCAGTACAGGGGAAGGAGGCACTGAAGCTTTCTTT. Translated: CASSSTGEGGTEAFF.

The chain joins TRBV7-2 to TRBJ1-1, with 8 bases aligning to TRBD1. This CDR3 region has 16 residues. Germline V gene sequence: CDR1 SGHTA, CDR2 FQGNSA. V lost 4 bases to trimming and J lost 4 bases; unmatched junction nucleotides: 11. Written as DNA, the CDR3 is TGTGCCAGCAGCTCCCCCCGGACAGGGCCAAGCACTGAAGCTTTCTTT. Encoded protein: CASSSPRTGPSTEAFF.

V is TRBV5-1 and J is TRBJ2-5; tentatively, D is TRBD2 (6 bases). Between the trimmed V and J ends, which lost 3 bases and 5 bases, there was a span of 14 bases. The CDR3 loop spans 14 amino acids. Germline loops: CDR1 SGHRS, CDR2 YFSETQ. The CDR3 region is CASSWVTGVETQYF. The CDR3 DNA reads TGCGCCAGCAGCTGGGTGACGGGAGTGGAGACCCAGTACTTC.

This sequence joins TRBV30 and TRBJ1-1; D perhaps matches TRBD1 (6 bases). CDR3 size: 13 residues. Germline-derived CDR1 and CDR2 are GTSNPN and SVGIG (reference sequence). The ends were cut back, 4 bases at V and 5 bases at J, with 14 bases in the middle. Here the CDR3 DNA reads TGTGCCTGGACGCAGGGGCGGTGGACTGAAGCTTTCTTT. Encoded protein: CAWTQGRWTEAFF.

The rearrangement links TRBV27 to TRBJ1-4; 8 positions agree with TRBD1. The V segment lost 3 bases and the J segment 7 bases; nucleotides outside the gene matches: 10. The CDR3 has 16 amino acids. From germline, CDR1 is MNHEY and CDR2 SMNVEV (reference sequence). CDR3 loop: CASSFLLAGGTEKLFF. CDR3 nucleotides: TGTGCCAGCAGTTTCCTATTGGCAGGGGGCACTGAAAAACTGTTTTTT.

J is TRBJ1-1 and V is TRBV7-6; possible D gene TRBD1, 5 bases. V dropped 5 bases and J dropped 3 bases, with 10 bases sitting between them. Germline CDR1 is SGHVS and CDR2 is FNYEAQ. CDR3 length: 13 amino acids. The CDR3, as DNA: TGTGCCAGCAGCGTGGGCAGGGACACTGAAGCTTTCTTT. The encoded protein is CASSVGRDTEAFF.

The sample holds a few counts of this clone. The V call is TRBV5-4, the J call TRBJ2-7, with a weak D call TRBD2 (7 bases). The CDR3 extends over 13 amino acids. Germline CDR1 reads SGHNT; CDR2 reads YYREEE (reference sequence). The V gene lost 9 bases and the J gene lost 6 bases, with 19 bases spanning the gap. The CDR3 protein is CATAGRGGFEQYF. The CDR3 DNA reads TGTGCCACCGCGGGAAGGGGGGGTTTCGAGCAGTACTTC.

The rearrangement uses TRBV6-5 and TRBJ2-2; 10 nucleotides agree with TRBD2. V lost 4 bases and J lost 7; bases outside the gene matches: 6. The CDR3 contains 15 residues. Germline lookup yields CDR1 MNHEY and CDR2 SVGAGI. This chain's CDR3 is CASSSRAGGGGELFF. The CDR3 DNA follows: TGTGCCAGCAGTTCCCGAGCGGGAGGGGGCGGGGAGCTGTTTTTT.

In this sample, this clone turned up a few times. The chain carries TRBV6-5 and TRBJ1-1, with D possibly TRBD1 on 6 matching bases. V lost 2 bases to trimming and J lost 3 bases, with 7 bases between them. This CDR3 is built from 13 residues. In germline, CDR1 is MNHEY, CDR2 SVGAGI. CDR3: CASSYQGYTEAFF. The CDR3 DNA follows: TGTGCCAGCAGTTACCAGGGGTACACTGAAGCTTTCTTT.

The V call is TRBV7-2, the J call TRBJ1-1; D remains ambiguous. Germline V lookup: CDR1 SGHTA, CDR2 FQGNSA. Trimming removed 3 bases from V and 4 bases from J, with 21 bases in between. The CDR3 has 17 residues. CDR3 nucleotide sequence: TGTGCCAGCAGCTTGACCTTGGTTGGGGTCCGGGGCACTGAAGCTTTCTTT. As protein: CASSLTLVGVRGTEAFF.

V and J are TRBV6-5 and TRBJ1-6; unclear D gene. Trimming pared 7 bases from V and 4 bases from J, leaving 14 bases between. The CDR3 extends over 15 amino acids. Germline V lookup: CDR1 MNHEY, CDR2 SVGAGI. The CDR3 DNA is TGTGCCAGCACCTTCCTCCGGGAATATAATTCACCCCTCCACTTT. It yields the protein CASTFLREYNSPLHF.

Written as DNA, the CDR3 is TGTGCCAGCAGTTACTCACTCAGGACAGGGACCTACGAGCAGTACTTC. Amino acids: CASSYSLRTGTYEQYF. The chain uses TRBV6-5 and TRBJ2-7, with 8 bases fitting TRBD1. The V segment lost 0 bases and the J segment 2 bases; nucleotides outside the gene matches: 6. The length of the CDR3 is 16 residues. Germline loops: CDR1 MNHEY, CDR2 SVGAGI.

The chain recombines TRBV3-1 (or the pseudogene TRBV3-2) with TRBJ1-2; D unresolved. CDR1 and CDR2 (germline): LGHDT, YNNKEL (reference sequence). The germline V and J ends were trimmed by 1 base and 7 bases, with 13 bases remaining between them. The CDR3 is made up of 14 amino acids. As DNA, the CDR3 is TGTGCCAGCAGCCAAGTCAGTTTCCGGGGTGGCTACACCTTC. Translated, it gives CASSQVSFRGGYTF.

This chain joins TRBV2 and TRBJ2-5; D not resolved. CDR3 length: 17 residues. V shed 6 bases and J shed 1 base, with 21 bases lying between them. Germline CDR1 and CDR2: SNHLY and FYNNEI. The CDR3 sequence: CASSPQLQRWPQETQYF. CDR3 bases: TGTGCCAGCAGCCCCCAACTACAACGTTGGCCCCAAGAGACCCAGTACTTC.

The CDR3 region has the DNA TGTGCCAGCAGCTCGGACAGGGAGGATGAGCAGTTCTTC. Protein sequence: CASSSDREDEQFF. This chain connects TRBV7-7 to TRBJ2-1; TRBD1 agrees at 8 bases. Germline V gene sequence: CDR1 SSHAT, CDR2 FNYEAQ (reference sequence). V was clipped by 4 bases and J by 8 bases; unmatched bases: 4. The CDR3 extends over 13 amino acids.

This clone has more than one count but fewer than ten. The chain uses TRBV5-5 and TRBJ1-1, with TRBD1 as a possible D gene (5 bases). This CDR3 is built from 14 residues. CDR1 is SGHKS, CDR2 YYEKEE, per germline (reference sequence). V lost 4 bases, J lost 3 bases, and 13 bases lay in between. The chain's CDR3 is CASSPPGGYTEAFF. The CDR3 nucleotides read TGTGCCAGCAGCCCACCCGGGGGGTACACTGAAGCTTTCTTT. The full variable domain, rest sourced from reference TRBV5-5 and TRBJ1-1, is DAGVTQSPTHLIKTRGQQVTLRCSPISGHKSVSWYQQVLGQGPQFIFQYYEKEERGRGNFPDRFSARQFPNYSSELNVNALLLGDSALYLCASSPPGGYTEAFFGQGTRLTVV.

The genes are TRBV19 and TRBJ1-2; weak D call: TRBD1 (5 bases). This CDR3 contains 14 residues. V was pared by 7 bases and J by 7 bases, with 19 bases between. Per the germline V gene, CDR1 is LNHDA and CDR2 is SQIVND (reference sequence). The CDR3 here is CASTDRRWGGGYTF. The CDR3 nucleotides read TGTGCCAGTACGGACCGACGATGGGGGGGTGGCTACACCTTC.

This chain joins TRBV18 and TRBJ1-1; no definite D call. From germline, CDR1 is KGHSH and CDR2 LQKENI. V was pared by 4 bases and J by 0 bases, with 15 bases between. The CDR3 covers 16 residues. The CDR3 region is CASSLNEATLNTEAFF. The CDR3 DNA reads as TGTGCCAGCTCACTAAATGAGGCAACTTTGAACACTGAAGCTTTCTTT.

The CDR3 reads CASSESQGAYNEQFF. In DNA, the CDR3 is TGTGCCAGCAGTGAGAGCCAGGGGGCCTACAATGAGCAGTTCTTC. The V call is TRBV25-1, the J call TRBJ2-1; 7 bases fit TRBD1. The V gene's germline CDR1 is MGHDK and CDR2 SYGVNS. V shed 3 bases, J shed 2 bases, and the junction held 4 bases outside the gene matches. The CDR3 length is 15 residues.

This chain joins TRBV7-9 and TRBJ2-1; 10 bases align to TRBD2. The V gene's germline CDR1 is SEHNR and CDR2 FQNEAQ (reference sequence). After removal of 2 bases from V and 2 bases from J, the junction contained 3 bases not matched to a gene. The CDR3 is 16 residues long. The CDR3 is CASSLSSGGAYNEQFF. The CDR3 nucleotides read TGTGCCAGCAGCTTATCGAGCGGGGGGGCCTACAATGAGCAGTTCTTC. The whole variable domain, filled in from reference TRBV7-9 and TRBJ2-1, reads DTGVSQNPRHKITKRGQNVTFRCDPISEHNRLYWYRQTLGQGPEFLTYFQNEAQLEKSRLLSDRFSAERPKGSFSTLEIQRTEQGDSAMYLCASSLSSGGAYNEQFFGPGTRLTVL.

The gene calls are TRBV6-6 and TRBJ2-7; TRBD1 might be the D (5 bases). This CDR3 comprises 14 residues. CDR1 and CDR2 from the germline V gene are MNHNY and SVGAGI (reference sequence). V shed 0 bases and J shed 5 bases, with 11 bases lying between them. The CDR3 here is CASSYSAGYNEQYF. The CDR3 DNA reads as TGTGCCAGCAGTTACTCGGCAGGGTACAACGAGCAGTACTTC.

A note on this clone: The same CDR3 also results from other DNA sequences found in this sample. J is TRBJ1-1 and V is TRBV6-5, with D perhaps TRBD1 (5 bases). There are 14 residues in the CDR3. V was shortened by 0 bases and J by 2 bases, with 7 bases between the two germline ends. Per the germline V gene, CDR1 is MNHEY and CDR2 is SVGAGI. The CDR3 coding sequence is TGTGCCAGCAGTTACTCCGGGGGAAACACTGAAGCTTTCTTT. It specifies CASSYSGGNTEAFF.

The chain couples TRBV4-3 to TRBJ2-2, with 10 bases that match TRBD2. CDR3 length equals 17 residues. The germline V gene has CDR1 LGHNA and CDR2 YSLEER. Trimming removed 4 bases from V and 0 bases from J; junction bases left unmatched: 5. The CDR3 is CASSLETSGSNTGELFF. The CDR3 nucleotides are TGCGCCAGCAGCCTAGAGACTAGCGGGTCGAACACCGGGGAGCTGTTTTTT.

CDR3 sequence reads: CATETLMNTEAFF. Here the CDR3 DNA reads TGTGCCACCGAGACACTGATGAACACTGAAGCTTTCTTT. The gene calls are TRBV10-3 and TRBJ1-1, with unresolved D. With 10 bases removed from V and 0 bases from J, the gap between germline ends came to 12 bases. CDR1 ENHRY and CDR2 SYGVKD come from the germline V gene. This CDR3 is 13 amino acids long.